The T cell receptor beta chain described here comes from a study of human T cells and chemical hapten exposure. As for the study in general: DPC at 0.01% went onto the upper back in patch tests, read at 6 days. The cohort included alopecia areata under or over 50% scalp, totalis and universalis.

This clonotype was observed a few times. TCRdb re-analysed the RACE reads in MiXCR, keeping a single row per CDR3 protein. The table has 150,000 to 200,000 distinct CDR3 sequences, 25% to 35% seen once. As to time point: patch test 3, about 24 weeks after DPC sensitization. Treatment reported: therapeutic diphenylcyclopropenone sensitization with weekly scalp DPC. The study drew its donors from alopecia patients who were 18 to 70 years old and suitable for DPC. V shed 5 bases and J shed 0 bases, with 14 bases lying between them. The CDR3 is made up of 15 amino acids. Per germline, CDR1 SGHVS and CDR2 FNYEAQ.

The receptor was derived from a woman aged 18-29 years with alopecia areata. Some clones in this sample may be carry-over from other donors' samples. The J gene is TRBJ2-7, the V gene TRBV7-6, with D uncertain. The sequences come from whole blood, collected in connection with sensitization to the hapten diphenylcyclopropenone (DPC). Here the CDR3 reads CASSPLDGDSYEQYF. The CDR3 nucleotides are TGTGCCAGCAGCCCATTGGACGGAGACTCCTACGAGCAGTACTTC.